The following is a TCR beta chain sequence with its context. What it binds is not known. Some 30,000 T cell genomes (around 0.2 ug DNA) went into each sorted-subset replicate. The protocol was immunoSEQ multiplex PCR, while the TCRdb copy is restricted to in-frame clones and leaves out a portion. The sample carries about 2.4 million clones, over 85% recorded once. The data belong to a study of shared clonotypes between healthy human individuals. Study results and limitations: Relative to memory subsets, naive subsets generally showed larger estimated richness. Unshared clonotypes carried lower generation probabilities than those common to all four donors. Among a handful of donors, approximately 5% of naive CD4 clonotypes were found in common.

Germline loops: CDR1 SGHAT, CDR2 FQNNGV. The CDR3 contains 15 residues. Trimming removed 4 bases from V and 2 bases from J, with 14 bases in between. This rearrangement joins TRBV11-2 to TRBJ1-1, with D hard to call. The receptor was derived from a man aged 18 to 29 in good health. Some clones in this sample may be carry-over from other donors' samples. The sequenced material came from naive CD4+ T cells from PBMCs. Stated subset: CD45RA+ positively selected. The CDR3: CASSSARKGNTEAFF. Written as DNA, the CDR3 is TGTGCCAGCAGCTCAGCGAGAAAGGGAAACACTGAAGCTTTCTTT.